This T cell receptor beta chain was found in a study of cytomegalovirus exposure and HLA in healthy donors. Study-wide results and caveats: Later analysis demonstrated an association between a missense DCLRE1C variant and TCR beta V- and J-gene trimming. TCR beta sequences numbering more than 15,000 were associated with HLA alleles at 0.05 false discovery rate in a later analysis. In an earlier analysis, in 587 donors, most V segments appeared productive either ~87% or ~30% of the time.

V shed 5 bases and J shed 1 base, with 17 bases lying between them. This CDR3 region has 15 residues. In germline, CDR1 is SQVTM, CDR2 ANQGSEA. This clone was found a few times. Its antigen is currently unknown. PCR involved 60 Vbeta and 13 Jbeta primers. Original data processing: As a later analysis found, there were 82 million or so unique TCR beta chains, of which roughly 11 million were shared. The assay was immunoSEQ multiplex PCR, and TCRdb's table has in-frame clones only and misses some. Clone size and V and J calls were adopted from that table, with D and trimming inferred from the DNA. In the table there are hundreds of thousands of clones, around 80% of which are singletons.

Sequences were obtained from PBMCs. This sequence originates from a boy aged 2 to 10 in good health and CMV-seronegative. The chain employs TRBV29-1 and TRBJ1-1; D might be TRBD1 (6 bases). The CDR3 coding sequence is TGCAGCGTTCACCCGATCAGGGGTACGAACACTGAAGCTTTCTTT. Protein: CSVHPIRGTNTEAFF.